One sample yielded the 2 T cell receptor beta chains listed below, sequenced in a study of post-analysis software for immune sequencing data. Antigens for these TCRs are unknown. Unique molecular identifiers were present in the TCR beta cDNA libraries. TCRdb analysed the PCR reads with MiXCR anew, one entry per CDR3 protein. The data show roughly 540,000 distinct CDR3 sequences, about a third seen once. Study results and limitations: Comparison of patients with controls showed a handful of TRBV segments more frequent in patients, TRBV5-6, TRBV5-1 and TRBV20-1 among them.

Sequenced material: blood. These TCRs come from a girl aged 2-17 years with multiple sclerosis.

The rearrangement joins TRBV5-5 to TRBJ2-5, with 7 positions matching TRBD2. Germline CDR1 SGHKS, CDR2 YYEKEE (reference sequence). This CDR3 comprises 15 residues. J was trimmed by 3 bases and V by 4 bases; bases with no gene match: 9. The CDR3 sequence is CASSPGIAGEETQYF. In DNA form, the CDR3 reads TGTGCCAGCAGCCCGGGGATTGCGGGAGAAGAGACCCAGTACTTC.

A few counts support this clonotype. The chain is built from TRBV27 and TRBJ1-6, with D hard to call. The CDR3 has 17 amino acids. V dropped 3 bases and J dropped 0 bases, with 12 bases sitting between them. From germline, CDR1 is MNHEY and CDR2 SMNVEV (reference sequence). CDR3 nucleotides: TGTGCCAGCAGTTTTGACGCAACGAGCTCCTATAATTCACCCCTCCACTTT. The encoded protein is CASSFDATSSYNSPLHF.